What follows are 25 T cell receptor beta chains derived from one specimen sequenced in a study of human T cells and chemical hapten exposure. TCRdb analysed the RACE reads with MiXCR anew, one entry per CDR3 protein. Of around 85,000 distinct CDR3 sequences in the sample, approximately 12% were seen once. Time point defined: patch test 3, about 24 weeks after DPC sensitization. Treatment meaning: therapeutic diphenylcyclopropenone sensitization with weekly scalp DPC. The sequencing used whole blood, collected in connection with sensitization to the hapten diphenylcyclopropenone (DPC). All receptors derive from a woman in her fifties or sixties with alopecia areata. Some clones in this sample may be carry-over from other donors' samples.

There are many counts of this clonotype. The chain recombines TRBV6-6 with TRBJ1-6, with D possibly TRBD1 on 5 matching bases. Trimming left V 6 bases short and J 6 bases short, with 18 bases between. CDR1 and CDR2 (germline): MNHNY, SVGAGI (reference sequence). The CDR3 totals 16 residues. The CDR3 coding sequence is TGTGCCAGCAGGCTTACCGGGACCCTCAGTAATTCACCCCTCCACTTT. It encodes CASRLTGTLSNSPLHF.

This chain links TRBV10-2 with TRBJ2-7, with D perhaps given as TRBD1 or TRBD2 (5 bases each). Trimming removed 2 bases at V and 13 bases at J, with 9 bases between. The CDR3 runs to 10 residues. The germline V gene has CDR1 WSHSY and CDR2 SAAADI. The CDR3 DNA is TGCGCCAGCAGTGAGGGGACCTTCTACTTC. Residues: CASSEGTFYF.

This clonotype was counted at least ten times. The J gene is TRBJ1-1, the V gene TRBV29-1; TRBD1 might be the D (5 bases). The V gene's germline CDR1 is SQVTM and CDR2 ANQGSEA. V shed 6 bases and J shed 10 bases, with 15 bases lying between them. This CDR3 is 11 amino acids long. In nucleotides, the CDR3 is TGCAGCGTCCAGGGAGGCGGTGGAGCTTTCTTT. This gives the protein CSVQGGGGAFF.

In its sample, this clonotype was seen a few times. The rearrangement uses TRBV2 and TRBJ2-5, with D possibly being TRBD1 (5 bases). This CDR3 is built from 13 residues. V lost 2 bases, J lost 4 bases, and 8 bases lay in between. Germline CDR1 and CDR2: SNHLY and FYNNEI. DNA of the CDR3: TGTGCCAGCAGTGAAACAGGAACAGAGACCCAGTACTTC. Protein sequence: CASSETGTETQYF.

This chain connects TRBV7-9 to TRBJ1-4; D remains unclear. V lost 1 base to trimming and J lost 8 bases, with 17 bases between them. The CDR3 covers 16 residues. Germline CDR1 and CDR2: SEHNR and FQNEAQ (reference sequence). CDR3 bases: TGTGCCAGCAGCTTAGACGGGTCGGCTTTATTGGAAAAACTGTTTTTT. Its translation is CASSLDGSALLEKLFF.

Ten or more counts support this clonotype. This sequence joins TRBV12-3 or TRBV12-4 and TRBJ2-1; 7 bases match TRBD2. The CDR3 loop spans 12 amino acids. J gave up 7 bases and V 8 bases, and 5 bases lay outside the gene matches. CDR3 in DNA: TGTGCCAGCGCCCTCGGGGGGAATGAGCAGTTCTTC. This gives the protein CASALGGNEQFF.

The gene calls are TRBV19 and TRBJ1-5, with D possibly TRBD1 on 6 matching bases. Germline V lookup: CDR1 LNHDA, CDR2 SQIVND (reference sequence). The CDR3 sequence is 15 residues long. The V gene lost 7 bases and the J gene lost 3 bases, with 16 bases spanning the gap. The CDR3 sequence is CASTLLTGSNQPQHF. CDR3 sequence (DNA): TGTGCCAGTACGTTACTGACAGGATCCAATCAGCCCCAGCATTTT.

This clonotype was seen repeatedly, ten times or more. The chain links TRBV25-1 to TRBJ1-1; TRBD1 aligns across 8 bases. This CDR3 spans 16 amino acids. Per germline, CDR1 MGHDK and CDR2 SYGVNS. V gave up 6 bases and J gave up 6 bases; unmatched junction bases: 15. In DNA form, the CDR3 reads TGTGCCAGCAGAGTTCTCCTGGAGACAGGGGCCCCTGAAGCTTTCTTT. Translation: CASRVLLETGAPEAFF.

This clonotype was counted at least ten times. The rearrangement links TRBV9 to TRBJ1-1, with a possible D match to TRBD1 (5 bases). V lost 0 bases to trimming and J lost 3 bases, with 12 bases between them. Per the germline V gene, CDR1 is SGDLS and CDR2 is YYNGEE. This CDR3 has 15 residues. The CDR3 sequence is CASSVATGVYTEAFF. Written as DNA, the CDR3 is TGTGCCAGCAGCGTAGCGACGGGGGTTTACACTGAAGCTTTCTTT.

V and J are TRBV6-2 or TRBV6-3 and TRBJ2-6; tentative D call: TRBD2 (5 bases). CDR3 size: 14 residues. Germline V gene sequence: CDR1 MNHEY, CDR2 SVGEGT. V was pared by 10 bases and J by 2 bases, with 12 bases between. The DNA of the CDR3 is TGTGCCACACGGGGAATGGCTGGGGCCAACGTCCTGACTTTC. Amino acid sequence: CATRGMAGANVLTF.

The sample holds a few counts of this clonotype. The chain joins TRBV9 to TRBJ2-3, with D possibly matching TRBD2 (5 bases). There are 12 residues in the CDR3. Germline V gene data show CDR1 as SGDLS and CDR2 as YYNGEE. Trimming took off 2 bases at V and 5 bases at J, with 6 bases between the two ends. The CDR3 DNA reads as TGTGCCAGCAGCGTTCGGGAAGATACGCAGTATTTT. Translation gives CASSVREDTQYF.

The V and J genes are TRBV29-1 and TRBJ2-3; tentatively, D is TRBD1 (5 bases). CDR3 length: 12 amino acids. Germline CDR1 is SQVTM and CDR2 is ANQGSEA. Trimming took off 4 bases at V and 5 bases at J, with 10 bases between the two ends. CDR3: CSVGQGLDTQYF. The CDR3 DNA is TGCAGCGTTGGGCAGGGCCTAGATACGCAGTATTTT.

This clonotype has ten or more counts. The chain links TRBV29-1 to TRBJ2-1; TRBD2 matches 8 bases. This CDR3 comprises 15 residues. Germline CDR1 reads SQVTM; CDR2 reads ANQGSEA. V shed 3 bases and J 2 bases; nucleotides not matched to a gene: 6. The CDR3 DNA reads TGCAGCGTTGACTCGAGCGGGAGTACCTACAATGAGCAGTTCTTC. Its translation: CSVDSSGSTYNEQFF.

Many counts were recorded for this clonotype. The chain has TRBV20-1 and TRBJ1-1; D gene ambiguous. Trimming left V 4 bases short and J 0 bases short, with 6 bases between. This CDR3 comprises 12 residues. CDR1 is DFQATT, CDR2 SNEGSKA, per germline (reference sequence). In DNA form, the CDR3 reads TGCAGTGCTACCCGGGTGAACACTGAAGCTTTCTTT. Translation: CSATRVNTEAFF.

This clonotype was seen many times. The V call is TRBV6-8, the J call TRBJ2-1, with 12 bases identical to TRBD2. V lost 6 bases and J lost 2; bases outside the gene matches: 5. CDR3 size: 16 residues. Germline V gives CDR1 MNHGY, CDR2 SAAAGT. CDR3 residues: CASSRRTSGTYNEQFF. The CDR3 region has the DNA TGTGCCAGCAGCCGACGGACTAGCGGGACCTACAATGAGCAGTTCTTC.

The table lists this clonotype with a few counts. This chain uses TRBV7-2 with TRBJ2-7, with 11 bases fitting TRBD2. The CDR3 length is 15 residues. V shed 5 bases and J 2 bases; nucleotides not matched to a gene: 5. Germline V gene sequence: CDR1 SGHTA, CDR2 FQGNSA. The CDR3 DNA reads TGTGCCAGCAGCCTGCGACTAGCGGGGCCCTACGAGCAGTACTTC. This gives the protein CASSLRLAGPYEQYF.

This clonotype has at least ten counts. This chain joins TRBV27 and TRBJ1-1; 7 nucleotides line up with TRBD1. The trim removed 7 bases at V and 0 bases at J, leaving 5 bases unmatched. The CDR3 has 14 residues. Germline V gene lookup returns CDR1 MNHEY and CDR2 SMNVEV (reference sequence). CDR3 sequence reads: CASTQGGLNTEAFF. The CDR3 coding sequence is TGTGCCAGCACGCAGGGGGGCCTGAACACTGAAGCTTTCTTT.

This clonotype was seen at least ten times. The chain is built from TRBV20-1 and TRBJ1-1; D is unclear. Between the trimmed V and J ends, which lost 3 bases and 3 bases, there was a span of 14 bases. Germline CDR1 and CDR2: DFQATT and SNEGSKA (reference sequence). This CDR3 region has 14 residues. CDR3 region: CSASPPVWHTEAFF. The CDR3 coding sequence is TGCAGTGCTAGTCCCCCGGTCTGGCACACTGAAGCTTTCTTT.

Note on this clonotype: At one end, the junction sequence differs from germline, possibly due to a read error. The chain couples TRBV29-1 to TRBJ2-3; D possibly corresponds to TRBD2 (6 bases). CDR3 length: 16 amino acids. The germline gives CDR1 SQVTM, CDR2 ANQGSEA. CDR3 protein: CSVEGGTVTSTDMQYF. The CDR3 nucleotides read TGCAGCGTTGAAGGTGGGACGGTTACTAGCACAGATATGCAGTATTTT.

Only one count was recorded for this clonotype. V usage is TRBV27 and J usage is TRBJ2-7, with 7 nucleotides matching TRBD1. CDR1 MNHEY and CDR2 SMNVEV come from the germline V gene (reference sequence). V lost 2 bases and J lost 2; bases outside the gene matches: 6. The CDR3 consists of 15 residues. Written as DNA, the CDR3 is TGTGCCAGCAGTTTACTGAGACAGGGTCCCTACGAGCAGTACTTC. This codes for CASSLLRQGPYEQYF.

This clonotype was seen ten or more times. The V call is TRBV7-2, the J call TRBJ1-5, with D unresolved. V lost 5 bases to trimming and J lost 3 bases, with 8 bases between them. Germline V gene sequence: CDR1 SGHTA, CDR2 FQGNSA. CDR3 length: 13 amino acids. The CDR3 bases are TGTGCCAGCAGCCCTCGGACCAATCAGCCCCAGCATTTT. Encoded protein: CASSPRTNQPQHF.

As concerns this clonotype: A single base separates this from a much larger clone, so it may be a read error. CDR3 amino acids: CSVTPDPRTGELFF. The CDR3, as DNA: TGCAGCGTAACTCCGGACCCCAGGACCGGGGAGCTGTTTTTT. V gene TRBV29-1 combines with J gene TRBJ2-2; D gene unclear. Germline CDR1 SQVTM, CDR2 ANQGSEA. There are 14 residues in the CDR3. Trimming removed 6 bases at V and 5 bases at J, with 16 bases between.

This clonotype was seen a few times. The chain is built from TRBV12-5 and TRBJ2-1, with 14 bases lining up with TRBD2. Trimming took 5 bases from V and 0 from J; bases not matched to a gene: 9. The CDR3 is 19 amino acids. In germline, CDR1 is LGHNT, CDR2 FRNRAP. CDR3 loop: CASGMTRLAGGSSYNEQFF. CDR3 in DNA: TGTGCTAGTGGTATGACCCGACTAGCGGGAGGGAGCTCCTACAATGAGCAGTTCTTC.

The chain employs TRBV6-1 and TRBJ2-3, with TRBD2 matching over 8 bases. The V gene end was trimmed by 7 bases and the J gene end by 4 bases; junction bases not matched to a gene: 7. This CDR3 spans 14 amino acids. Germline-derived CDR1 and CDR2 are MNHNS and SASEGT. The CDR3 region has the DNA TGTGCCAGCACCAGGACTAGCACTGCAGATACGCAGTATTTT. This gives the protein CASTRTSTADTQYF.

This chain connects TRBV28 to TRBJ1-1; possible D gene TRBD1, 5 bases. Germline assignment: CDR1 MDHEN and CDR2 SYDVKM. The CDR3 has 12 amino acids. Trimming left V 7 bases short and J 3 bases short, with 9 bases between. Here the CDR3 DNA reads TGTGCCAGCATCGTGGGGCACACTGAAGCTTTCTTT. This codes for CASIVGHTEAFF.